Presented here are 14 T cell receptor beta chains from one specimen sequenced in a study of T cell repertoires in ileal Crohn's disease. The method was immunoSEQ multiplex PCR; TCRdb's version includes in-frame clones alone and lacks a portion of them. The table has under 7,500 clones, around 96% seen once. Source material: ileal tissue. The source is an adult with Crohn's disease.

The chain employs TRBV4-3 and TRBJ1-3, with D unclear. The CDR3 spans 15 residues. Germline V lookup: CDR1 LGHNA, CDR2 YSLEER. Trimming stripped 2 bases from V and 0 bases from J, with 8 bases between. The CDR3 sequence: CASSQTVHSGNTIYF. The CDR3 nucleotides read TGCGCCAGCAGCCAAACAGTCCACTCTGGAAACACCATATATTTT.

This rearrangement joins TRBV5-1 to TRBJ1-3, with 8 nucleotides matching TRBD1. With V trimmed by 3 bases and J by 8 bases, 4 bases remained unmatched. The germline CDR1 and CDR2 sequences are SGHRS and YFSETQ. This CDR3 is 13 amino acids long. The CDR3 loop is CASSYNRGDTIYF. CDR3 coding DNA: TGCGCCAGCAGCTATAACAGGGGGGACACCATATATTTT.

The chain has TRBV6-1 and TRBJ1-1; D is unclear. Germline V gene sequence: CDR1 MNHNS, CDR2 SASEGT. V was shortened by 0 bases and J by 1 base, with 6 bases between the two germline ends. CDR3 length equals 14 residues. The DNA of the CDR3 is TGTGCCAGCAGTGAAGCCACGAGGAACACTGAAGCTTTCTTT. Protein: CASSEATRNTEAFF.

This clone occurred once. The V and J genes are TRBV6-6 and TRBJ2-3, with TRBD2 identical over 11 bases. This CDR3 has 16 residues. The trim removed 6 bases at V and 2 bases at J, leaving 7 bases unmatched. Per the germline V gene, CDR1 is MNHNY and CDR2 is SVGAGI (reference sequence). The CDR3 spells CASRLTSGATTDTQYF. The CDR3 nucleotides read TGTGCCAGCAGATTGACTAGCGGGGCCACCACAGATACGCAGTATTTT.

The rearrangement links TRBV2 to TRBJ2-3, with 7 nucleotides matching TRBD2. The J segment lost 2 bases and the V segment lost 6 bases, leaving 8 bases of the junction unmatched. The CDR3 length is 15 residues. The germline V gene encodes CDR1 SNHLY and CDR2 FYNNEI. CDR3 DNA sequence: TGTGCCAGCAGGTCACTAGCGACCCCCACAGATACGCAGTATTTT. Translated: CASRSLATPTDTQYF.

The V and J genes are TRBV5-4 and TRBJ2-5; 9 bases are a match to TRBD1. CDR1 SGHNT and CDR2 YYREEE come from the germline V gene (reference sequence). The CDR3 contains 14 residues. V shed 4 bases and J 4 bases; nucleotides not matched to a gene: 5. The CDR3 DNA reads TGTGCCAGCAGCCGCCGGGACAGGGTAGAGACCCAGTACTTC. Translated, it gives CASSRRDRVETQYF.

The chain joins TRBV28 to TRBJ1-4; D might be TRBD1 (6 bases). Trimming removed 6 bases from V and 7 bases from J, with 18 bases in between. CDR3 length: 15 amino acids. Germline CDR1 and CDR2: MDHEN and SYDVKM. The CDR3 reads CASSSPSGEGEKLFF. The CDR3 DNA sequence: TGTGCCAGCAGCTCACCATCAGGGGAGGGTGAAAAACTGTTTTTT.

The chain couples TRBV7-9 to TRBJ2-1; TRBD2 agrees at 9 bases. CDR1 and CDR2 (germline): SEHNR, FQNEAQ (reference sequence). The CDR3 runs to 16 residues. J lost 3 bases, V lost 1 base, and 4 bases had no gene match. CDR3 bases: TGTGCCAGCAGCTTAGGCCGCGGGGGGGTCTACAATGAGCAGTTCTTC. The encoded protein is CASSLGRGGVYNEQFF.

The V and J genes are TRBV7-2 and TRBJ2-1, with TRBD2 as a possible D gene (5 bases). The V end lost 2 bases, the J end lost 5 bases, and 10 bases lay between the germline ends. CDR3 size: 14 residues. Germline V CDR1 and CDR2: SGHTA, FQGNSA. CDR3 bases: TGTGCCAGCAGCTTACTAGCCCCTAACAATGAGCAGTTCTTC. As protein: CASSLLAPNNEQFF.

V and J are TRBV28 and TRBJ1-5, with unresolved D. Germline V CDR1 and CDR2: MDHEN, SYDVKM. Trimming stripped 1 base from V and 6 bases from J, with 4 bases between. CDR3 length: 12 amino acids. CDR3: CASSLLIQPQHF. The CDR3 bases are TGTGCCAGCAGTTTATTAATTCAGCCCCAGCATTTT.

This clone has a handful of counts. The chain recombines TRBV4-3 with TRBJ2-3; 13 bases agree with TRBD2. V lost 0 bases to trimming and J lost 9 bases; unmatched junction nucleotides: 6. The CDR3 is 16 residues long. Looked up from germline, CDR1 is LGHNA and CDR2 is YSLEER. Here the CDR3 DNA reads TGCGCCAGCAGCCAAGATCAACTAGCGGGGGGGGACACGCAGTATTTT. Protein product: CASSQDQLAGGDTQYF.

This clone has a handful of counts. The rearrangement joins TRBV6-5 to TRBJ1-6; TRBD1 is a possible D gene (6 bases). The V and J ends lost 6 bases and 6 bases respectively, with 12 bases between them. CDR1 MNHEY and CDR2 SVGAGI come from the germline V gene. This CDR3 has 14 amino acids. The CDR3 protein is CASRNTGSNSPLHF. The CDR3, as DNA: TGTGCCAGCAGGAACACAGGGTCTAATTCACCCCTCCACTTT.

CDR3 sequence (DNA): TGCGCCAGCAGCTGGTGGGACAGGGGGCTAACTGAAGCTTTCTTT. Translating gives CASSWWDRGLTEAFF. The V gene is TRBV5-1, the J gene TRBJ1-1; TRBD1 agrees at 12 bases. The CDR3 loop spans 15 amino acids. CDR1 SGHRS and CDR2 YFSETQ come from the germline V gene. The J segment lost 5 bases and the V segment lost 3 bases, leaving 5 bases of the junction unmatched.

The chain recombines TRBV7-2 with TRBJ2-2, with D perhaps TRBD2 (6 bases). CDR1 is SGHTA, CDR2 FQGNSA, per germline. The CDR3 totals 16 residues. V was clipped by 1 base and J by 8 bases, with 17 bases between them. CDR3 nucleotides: TGTGCCAGCAGCTTAGGTCCGGGTAGCGGCGGTGGGGAGCTGTTTTTT. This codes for CASSLGPGSGGGELFF.